This TCR beta chain was sequenced in a study of spatial heterogeneity in lung cancer. Described time point: sample taken at primary tumor resection. Sequencing was performed on whole RNA extracted from tumor and nontumor lung tissue, or from frozen PBMC, and the material was left unsorted. Donors were around 70 untreated early-stage non-small cell lung cancer patients. This clonotype showed up many times. TCRdb fed the 5' RACE reads into MiXCR, producing one record per CDR3 protein. The sample has 4,200 or so distinct CDR3 sequences, about a tenth seen once. The starting material was PBMCs, obtained at surgery. The sequence was obtained from a male donor with early-stage non-small cell lung cancer.

CDR3 coding DNA: TGTGCCATCAGTGAAGAGGACAGGGGGCCCTACGAGCAGTACTTC. This sequence encodes CAISEEDRGPYEQYF. The V gene is TRBV10-3, the J gene TRBJ2-7; TRBD1 agrees at 11 bases. Germline CDR1 reads ENHRY; CDR2 reads SYGVKD. The CDR3 is made up of 15 amino acids. V was clipped by 3 bases and J by 2 bases; unmatched bases: 3.